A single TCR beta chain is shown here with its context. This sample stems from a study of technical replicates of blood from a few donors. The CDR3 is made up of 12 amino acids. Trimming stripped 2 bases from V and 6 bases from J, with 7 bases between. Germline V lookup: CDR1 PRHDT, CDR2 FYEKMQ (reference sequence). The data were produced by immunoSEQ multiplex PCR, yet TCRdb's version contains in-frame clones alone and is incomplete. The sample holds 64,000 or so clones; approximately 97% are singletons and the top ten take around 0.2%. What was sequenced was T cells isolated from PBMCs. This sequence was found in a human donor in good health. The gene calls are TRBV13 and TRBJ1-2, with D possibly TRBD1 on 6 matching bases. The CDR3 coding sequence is TGTGCCAGCAGCTTAACAGGGCATGGCTACACCTTC. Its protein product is CASSLTGHGYTF.